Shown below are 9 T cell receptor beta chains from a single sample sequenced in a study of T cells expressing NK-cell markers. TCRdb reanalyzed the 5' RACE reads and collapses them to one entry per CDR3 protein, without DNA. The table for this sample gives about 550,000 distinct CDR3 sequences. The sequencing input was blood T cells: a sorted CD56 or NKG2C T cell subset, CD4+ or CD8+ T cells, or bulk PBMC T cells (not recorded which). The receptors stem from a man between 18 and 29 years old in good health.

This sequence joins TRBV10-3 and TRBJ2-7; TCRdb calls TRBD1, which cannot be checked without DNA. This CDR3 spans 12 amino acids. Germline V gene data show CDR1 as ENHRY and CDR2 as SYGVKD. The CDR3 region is CATGTGEDEQYF.

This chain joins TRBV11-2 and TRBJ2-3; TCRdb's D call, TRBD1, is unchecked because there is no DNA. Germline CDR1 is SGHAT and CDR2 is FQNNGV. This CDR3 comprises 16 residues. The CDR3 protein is CASSPAGLQYTDTQYF.

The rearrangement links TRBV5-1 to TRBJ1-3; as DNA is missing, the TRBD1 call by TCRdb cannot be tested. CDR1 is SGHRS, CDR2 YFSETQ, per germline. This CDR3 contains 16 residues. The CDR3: CASSPGTASSGNTIYF.

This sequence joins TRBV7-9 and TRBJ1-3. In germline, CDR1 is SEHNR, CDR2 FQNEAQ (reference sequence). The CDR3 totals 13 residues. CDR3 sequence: CAHDWVSGNTIYF.

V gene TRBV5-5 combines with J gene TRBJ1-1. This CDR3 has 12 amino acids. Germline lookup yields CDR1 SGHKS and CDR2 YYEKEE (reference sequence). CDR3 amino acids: CASSLRPVEAFF.

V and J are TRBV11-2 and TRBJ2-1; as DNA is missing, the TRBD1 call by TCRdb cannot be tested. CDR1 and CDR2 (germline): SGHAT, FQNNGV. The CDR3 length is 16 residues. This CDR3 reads CASSPGTGESYNEQFF.

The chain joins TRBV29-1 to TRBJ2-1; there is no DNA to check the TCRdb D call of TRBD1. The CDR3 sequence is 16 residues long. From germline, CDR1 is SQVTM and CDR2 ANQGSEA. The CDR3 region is CSVEGQVPSSYNEQFF.

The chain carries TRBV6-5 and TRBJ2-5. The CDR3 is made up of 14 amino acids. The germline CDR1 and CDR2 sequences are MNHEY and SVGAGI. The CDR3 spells CASTRGWVQETQYF.

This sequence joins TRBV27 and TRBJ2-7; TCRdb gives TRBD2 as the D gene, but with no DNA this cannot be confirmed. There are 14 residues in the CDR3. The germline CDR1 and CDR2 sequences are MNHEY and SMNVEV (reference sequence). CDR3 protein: CASSSERDHYEQYF.